Included here is one T cell receptor (beta chain) sequence, with context. What it binds is not known. Germline assignment: CDR1 LGHDT and CDR2 YNNKEL (reference sequence). The CDR3 length is 14 residues. The ends were cut back, 0 bases at V and 5 bases at J, with 10 bases in the middle. This record comes from a study of CD8 T cells in Susac syndrome. General study results and limits: Detection of Susac-specific public clones gave 15 to 20 in total CD8+ repertoires and about five in CD8+ TEMRA repertoires.

It was with random hexamers that 0.5 to 1 ug RNA was reverse transcribed. The amplification used immunoSEQ multiplex PCR on TCR beta CDR3; it spanned 54 Vbeta and 13 Jbeta. TCRdb reprocessed the immunoSEQ multiplex PCR reads via MiXCR and lists one record per CDR3 protein. The sample lists around 79,000 distinct CDR3 sequences; roughly 94% were seen once. TEMRA cells underwent FACS enrichment and CD8+ and CD4+ T cells underwent negative isolation. Sequencing was done on a sample of CD8+ T cells from PBMCs. The TCR comes from a human donor with Susac syndrome. J is TRBJ2-5 and V is TRBV3-1; weak D call: TRBD1 (6 bases). CDR3 in DNA: TGTGCCAGCAGCCAAGACAGGGGACCTGAGACCCAGTACTTC. Protein product: CASSQDRGPETQYF.